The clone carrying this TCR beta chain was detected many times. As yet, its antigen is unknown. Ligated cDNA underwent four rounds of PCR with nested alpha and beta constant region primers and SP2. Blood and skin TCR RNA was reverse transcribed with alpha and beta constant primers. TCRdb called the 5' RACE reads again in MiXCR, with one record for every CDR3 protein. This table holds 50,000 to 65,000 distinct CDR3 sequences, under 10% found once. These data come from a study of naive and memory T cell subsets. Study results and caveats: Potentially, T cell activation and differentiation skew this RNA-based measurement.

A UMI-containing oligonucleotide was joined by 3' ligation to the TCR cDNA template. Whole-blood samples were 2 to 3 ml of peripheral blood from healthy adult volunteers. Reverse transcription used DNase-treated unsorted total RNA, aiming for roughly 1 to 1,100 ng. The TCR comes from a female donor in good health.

The CDR3 region has the DNA TGTGCCAGCAGCCGGGACGACGGAGGCTATGAGCAGTTCTTC. Translated, it gives CASSRDDGGYEQFF. The rearrangement uses TRBV9 and TRBJ2-1, with D perhaps matching TRBD1 or TRBD2 (5 bases each). V was cut by 4 bases and J by 8 bases, with 16 bases left in between. This CDR3 comprises 14 residues. Germline values: CDR1 SGDLS, CDR2 YYNGEE.